What follows describes a single T cell receptor (beta chain). This sample was taken from a study of T cell clones after liver transplantation. Study in general: Third-party-reactive TCRbeta sequences from pre-transplant mixed lymphocyte reactions served as antigen-independent comparators. Apart from a few HCV-positive recipients, transplants were for non-autoimmune, non-viral reasons. Standard immunosuppression, with no induction, continued until 12-24 months after transplant.

The germline gives CDR1 SSHAT, CDR2 FNYEAQ (reference sequence). CDR3 length equals 13 residues. The V end lost 1 base, the J end lost 7 bases, and 11 bases lay between the germline ends. Repertoires were generated with immunoSEQ multiplex PCR, while TCRdb's copy carries only in-frame clones and drops some. The sample lists about 75,000 clones; around 84% were seen once. This receptor was identified in a human patient who received a liver transplant. Some T cells may be supplied by the graft donor. This chain joins TRBV7-7 and TRBJ2-7; D is possibly TRBD1 (6 bases). The input for sequencing was CD4+ T cells from blood, taken around 50 months after liver transplant. As DNA, the CDR3 is TGTGCCAGCAGCTTAGACAGGGCTCGGGAGCAGTACTTC. Protein product: CASSLDRAREQYF.